This TCR beta chain was retrieved from a study of T cell repertoires in cytomegalovirus infection. Study-wide findings and caveats: HLA-C-restricted CMV clonotypes gave the most frequent clonotype in two of eight donors.

Each CDR3 protein is one row after TCRdb ran MiXCR on the reads. This table has almost 550,000 distinct CDR3 sequences, about 17% appearing once. V lost 7 bases, J lost 1 base, and 4 bases stayed unmatched. Germline values: CDR1 MDHEN, CDR2 SYDVKM. This CDR3 spans 14 amino acids. In this sample, this clonotype turned up a few times. Its specificity is unknown. This sequence was found in a human donor in good health (CMV status not recorded). Some clones in this sample may be carry-over from other donors' samples. The material sequenced was CD8+ T cells from PBMCs. The rearrangement links TRBV28 to TRBJ1-5; 7 bases line up with TRBD1. The CDR3 nucleotides are TGTGCCAGCAACCAGGGGGACAGCAATCAGCCCCAGCATTTT. It yields the protein CASNQGDSNQPQHF.